This TCR beta chain was recovered during a study of blood T cells in healthy people across ages. On this clonotype itself: Its specificity is unknown.

This CDR3 has 15 residues. Deletions cut 6 bases from V and 4 bases from J, with 17 bases between. Germline V gene lookup returns CDR1 MNHNY and CDR2 SVGAGI (reference sequence). Findings of the study overall: PBMCs went unsorted, and a conclusive naive versus antigen-experienced comparison was therefore prevented. The study found more naive CD4+ cells and higher diversity in long-lived than aged donors.

Next came a second PCR, run for about 6 to 12 cycles, which used a sample-barcoded 5' primer along with a J-beta primer mix. Via MiXCR, TCRdb re-called the 5' RACE reads, giving one row per CDR3 protein. The profile shows about 1.4 million distinct CDR3 sequences, approximately 63% of them singletons. The chain couples TRBV6-6 to TRBJ2-3; possibly TRBD1 or TRBD2 for D (6 bases each). The clonotype comes from a man between 18 and 29 years old in good health. The source material was blood. CDR3 region: CASSPLGGRPDTQYF. The CDR3 nucleotides read TGTGCCAGCAGCCCGTTAGGGGGGAGGCCAGATACGCAGTATTTT.